This is a list of T cell receptor beta chains from one sample in a study of CD8 T cells in Susac syndrome. TCRdb re-called the immunoSEQ multiplex PCR reads with MiXCR, one entry per CDR3 protein. The sample includes 150,000 to 200,000 distinct CDR3 sequences, 93% of them seen just once. Material: CD4+ T cells from PBMCs. These receptors all stem from a human donor in good health. Each CDR3 is given with its conserved first and last residue. The D gene is left open where the match is weak. A clone size is listed for some rows: how often the clone was seen (once, few, many), or a class if it is expanded.

18,.,TRBD2,TRBJ2-3,TRBV28,CASSPAGGTRRGIDTQYF,TGTGCCAGCAGCCCTGCGGGGGGGACCAGAAGGGGGATAGATACGCAGTATTTT
16,.,TRBD2,TRBJ2-5,TRBV15,CATSRAAGGALETQYF,TGTGCCACCAGCAGAGCCGCCGGGGGGGCTCTGGAGACCCAGTACTTC
14,.,.,TRBJ1-1,TRBV7-9,CASSLEGQWNEAFF,TGTGCCAGCAGCTTAGAAGGACAGTGGAATGAAGCTTTCTTT
14,.,TRBD1,TRBJ1-1,TRBV28,CASSTGTVITEAFF,TGTGCCAGCAGTACCGGGACAGTCATCACTGAAGCTTTCTTT
14,.,.,TRBJ1-3,TRBV20-1,CSATRQSSGNTIYF,TGCAGTGCTACCCGACAAAGCTCTGGAAACACCATATATTTT
17,.,.,TRBJ2-2,TRBV4-3,CASSHNFGGSNTGELFF,TGCGCCAGCAGCCACAATTTCGGGGGATCGAACACCGGGGAGCTGTTTTTT
16,.,TRBD2,TRBJ2-7,TRBV20-1,CSASVVAGRRGREQYF,TGCAGTGCTTCCGTAGTAGCGGGGCGACGGGGAAGGGAGCAGTACTTC
14,.,.,TRBJ2-7,TRBV23-1,CASSHGDSTYEQYF,TGCGCCAGCAGTCATGGAGACAGCACCTACGAGCAGTACTTC
13,.,.,TRBJ1-5,TRBV20-1,CSARMGGLQPQHF,TGCAGTGCTAGAATGGGGGGCCTTCAGCCCCAGCATTTT
18,.,.,TRBJ1-2,TRBV6-5,CASSSSTGLGSSNYGYTF,TGTGCCAGCAGTTCCTCGACAGGATTAGGCTCGTCTAACTATGGCTACACCTTC
13,.,.,TRBJ1-1,TRBV9,CASSRERNTEAFF,TGTGCCAGCAGCCGAGAGCGGAACACTGAAGCTTTCTTT
17,.,TRBD1,TRBJ1-3,TRBV3-1,CASSRRGQAFSGNTIYF,TGTGCCAGCAGCCGCCGGGGACAGGCGTTCTCTGGAAACACCATATATTTT
13,.,.,TRBJ1-5,TRBV30,CALGGNSNQPQHF,TGTGCCTTAGGAGGGAATAGCAATCAGCCCCAGCATTTT
16,.,TRBD2,TRBJ2-1,TRBV7-9,CASSSGLAGVDNEQFF,TGTGCCAGCAGCTCAGGACTAGCGGGGGTAGACAATGAGCAGTTCTTC
15,.,.,TRBJ2-5,TRBV4-1,CASSHMGSGQETQYF,TGCGCCAGCAGCCATATGGGGTCAGGCCAAGAGACCCAGTACTTC
15,.,TRBD1,TRBJ1-5,TRBV29-1,CSVRTGGGSNQPQHF,TGCAGCGTTCGGACAGGGGGCGGGAGCAATCAGCCCCAGCATTTT
16,.,TRBD1,TRBJ2-3,TRBV4-1,CASSLDRALAPDTQYF,TGCGCCAGCAGTCTTGACAGGGCGCTGGCCCCAGATACGCAGTATTTT
15,.,.,TRBJ1-6,TRBV28,CASSLRGVKNSPLHF,TGTGCCAGCAGCCTGCGCGGGGTGAAGAATTCACCCCTCCACTTT
17,.,TRBD2,TRBJ2-1,TRBV27,CASSSMAGTSGLNEQFF,TGTGCCAGCAGTTCCATGGCCGGGACTAGCGGGCTCAATGAGCAGTTCTTC
14,.,TRBD1,TRBJ2-1,TRBV9,CASSYLQGDPEQFF,TGTGCCAGCAGCTATTTACAGGGGGATCCGGAGCAGTTCTTC
14,.,TRBD1,TRBJ2-7,TRBV29-1,CSVATGGSSYEQYF,TGCAGCGTGGCCACAGGGGGGAGCTCCTACGAGCAGTACTTC
14,.,.,TRBJ2-5,TRBV7-2,CASSGRNQVETQYF,TGTGCCAGCAGCGGGAGAAACCAAGTAGAGACCCAGTACTTC
14,few,TRBD2,TRBJ2-1,TRBV20-1,CSARTSGAYNEQFF,TGCAGTGCCCGGACTAGCGGGGCCTACAATGAGCAGTTCTTC
14,.,TRBD1,TRBJ1-3,TRBV19,CASTQTGTGNTIYF,TGTGCCAGTACCCAGACAGGGACTGGAAACACCATATATTTT
14,.,.,TRBJ2-5,TRBV7-2,CASSLGGLQETQYF,TGTGCCAGCAGCTTAGGAGGACTCCAAGAGACCCAGTACTTC
14,.,.,TRBJ1-2,TRBV5-1,CASSLGPSRNGYTF,TGCGCCAGCAGCTTGGGACCATCGAGAAACGGCTACACCTTC
11,.,.,TRBJ1-2,TRBV28,CASSYPVGYTF,TGTGCCAGCAGTTACCCCGTGGGCTACACCTTC
17,.,TRBD1,TRBJ2-6,TRBV5-1,CASSLASTGTGANVLTF,TGCGCCAGCAGCTTAGCCTCGACAGGGACTGGGGCCAACGTCCTGACTTTC
14,.,.,TRBJ2-5,TRBV9,CASSFGTSRETQYF,TGTGCCAGCAGCTTTGGGACTTCCCGGGAGACCCAGTACTTC
14,.,.,TRBJ1-5,TRBV7-2,CASSRTASNQPQHF,TGTGCCAGCAGTCGGACCGCGAGCAATCAGCCCCAGCATTTT
15,.,.,TRBJ1-2,TRBV12-3/TRBV12-4,CASSLMGIFNYGYTF,TGTGCCAGCAGTTTAATGGGGATTTTTAACTATGGCTACACCTTC
15,.,.,TRBJ1-2,TRBV7-2,CASRREGGSAYGYTF,TGTGCCAGCAGACGAGAAGGGGGAAGTGCCTATGGCTACACCTTC
12,.,.,TRBJ1-2,TRBV20-1,CSASDPYTGYTF,TGCAGTGCTAGTGACCCTTACACGGGCTACACCTTC
17,.,.,TRBJ2-1,TRBV4-3,CASSQDNGGLLGPEQFF,TGCGCCAGCAGCCAAGATAATGGAGGGCTCCTCGGGCCTGAGCAGTTCTTC
15,.,.,TRBJ2-1,TRBV7-7,CASSRGLGSYNEQFF,TGTGCTAGCAGCCGGGGCCTGGGGAGCTACAATGAGCAGTTCTTC
15,.,.,TRBJ1-1,TRBV27,CATKLDGRLNTEAFF,TGTGCCACCAAACTGGATGGTCGTTTGAACACTGAAGCTTTCTTT
14,.,.,TRBJ2-3,TRBV6-5,CASSYTSTGDTQYF,TGTGCCAGCAGTTACACCTCGACCGGTGATACGCAGTATTTT
14,.,.,TRBJ1-4,TRBV7-8,CASSFAQQHEKLFF,TGTGCCAGCAGCTTCGCCCAGCAGCATGAAAAACTGTTTTTT
14,.,.,TRBJ1-1,TRBV7-9,CASSLDTLNTEAFF,TGTGCCAGCAGCTTAGACACGTTGAACACTGAAGCTTTCTTT
14,.,.,TRBJ1-6,TRBV5-1,CASSLDTPNSPLHF,TGCGCCAGCAGCTTGGATACACCCAATTCACCCCTCCACTTT
11,.,.,TRBJ2-1,TRBV14,CASSQTHEQFF,TGTGCCAGCAGCCAAACACATGAGCAGTTCTTC
16,.,.,TRBJ2-5,TRBV11-1,CASSAQGGRGEETQYF,TGTGCCAGCAGCGCCCAGGGAGGTCGGGGCGAAGAGACCCAGTACTTC
14,.,.,TRBJ2-5,TRBV18,CASSPQTGQETQYF,TGTGCCAGCTCACCACAAACTGGTCAAGAGACCCAGTACTTC
14,once,.,TRBJ2-3,TRBV19,CASSTGTSADTQYF,TGTGCCAGTAGTACGGGGACCTCAGCTGATACGCAGTATTTT
13,.,TRBD1,TRBJ1-1,TRBV4-2,CASSQAGGAEAFF,TGTGCCAGCAGCCAAGCAGGGGGCGCAGAAGCTTTCTTT